One and the same sample provided the 15 T cell receptor beta chains below, sequenced in a study of T cell clones after liver transplantation. Measured with immunoSEQ multiplex PCR; TCRdb has only the in-frame clones, and not every one. This table has about 80,000 clones, about 84% appearing once. Source: CD4+ T cells from blood, taken 46 months after liver transplant. The receptors come from a human patient who received a liver transplant. Part of the T cells may come from the graft donor.

This chain connects TRBV5-1 to TRBJ1-1; the match to TRBD1 covers 8 bases. V shed 1 base and J 4 bases; nucleotides not matched to a gene: 6. The CDR3 is made up of 15 amino acids. Germline CDR1 reads SGHRS; CDR2 reads YFSETQ. The CDR3 nucleotides read TGCGCCAGCAGCTTGCTCCCCACAGGGGGCACTGAAGCTTTCTTT. Translation: CASSLLPTGGTEAFF.

The CDR3 sequence: CASSEENSQETQYF. The CDR3 DNA sequence: TGTGCCAGCAGTGAAGAAAACTCGCAAGAGACCCAGTACTTC. The rearrangement uses TRBV6-1 and TRBJ2-5, with D unclear. Trimming left V 1 base short and J 2 bases short, with 8 bases between. This CDR3 is built from 14 residues. Germline V lookup: CDR1 MNHNS, CDR2 SASEGT.

The V gene is TRBV7-9, the J gene TRBJ2-3; no firm D call. The CDR3 covers 15 residues. The germline CDR1 and CDR2 sequences are SEHNR and FQNEAQ (reference sequence). With 7 bases removed from V and 2 bases from J, the gap between germline ends came to 16 bases. The CDR3 loop reads CASTPRGGNTDTQYF. For the CDR3, the DNA is TGTGCCAGCACCCCTCGCGGCGGTAACACAGATACGCAGTATTTT. Together with reference TRBV7-9 and TRBJ2-3, the CDR3 gives the full variable domain: DTGVSQNPRHKITKRGQNVTFRCDPISEHNRLYWYRQTLGQGPEFLTYFQNEAQLEKSRLLSDRFSAERPKGSFSTLEIQRTEQGDSAMYLCASTPRGGNTDTQYFGPGTRLTVL.

This chain joins TRBV28 and TRBJ1-5, with a tentative D call TRBD1 (5 bases). There are 16 residues in the CDR3. Germline loops: CDR1 MDHEN, CDR2 SYDVKM. Trimming shortened V by 4 bases and J by 4 bases, and 17 bases separated the two germline ends. The CDR3 coding sequence is TGTGCCAGCAGTTCGATGGGACGGGTAGGAAATCAGCCCCAGCATTTT. Its translation: CASSSMGRVGNQPQHF.

The chain links TRBV28 to TRBJ1-5; D unclear. The germline CDR1 and CDR2 sequences are MDHEN and SYDVKM. Trimming shortened V by 4 bases and J by 3 bases, and 13 bases separated the two germline ends. The CDR3 covers 15 residues. CDR3 nucleotide sequence: TGTGCCAGCAGTTCCCCGAGGAAGAACAATCAGCCCCAGCATTTT. This codes for CASSSPRKNNQPQHF.

The CDR3 sequence is CASSLKLAGGPLDTQYF. The DNA of the CDR3 is TGCGCCAGCAGCCTCAAACTAGCGGGAGGGCCCTTGGATACGCAGTATTTT. The chain combines TRBV4-1 with TRBJ2-3; 13 nucleotides match TRBD2. Germline assignment: CDR1 MGHRA and CDR2 YSYEKL. V lost 4 bases, J lost 6 bases, and 10 bases stayed unmatched. The CDR3 sequence is 17 residues long.

There are a few counts of this clone. The CDR3, as DNA: TGTGCCAGCAACCGAGACTACGAGCAGTACTTC. Protein product: CASNRDYEQYF. V is TRBV28 and J is TRBJ2-7, with no clear D. The V gene lost 7 bases and the J gene lost 3 bases, with 7 bases spanning the gap. This CDR3 is built from 11 residues. Germline V gene sequence: CDR1 MDHEN, CDR2 SYDVKM.

The V gene is TRBV11-1, the J gene TRBJ2-5; D unresolved. CDR1 is SGHAT, CDR2 FQDESV, per germline (reference sequence). This CDR3 is 12 amino acids long. The V and J ends lost 4 bases and 5 bases respectively, with 8 bases between them. The CDR3 spells CASSSAGETQYF. The CDR3 DNA sequence: TGTGCCAGCAGCTCTGCCGGGGAGACCCAGTACTTC.

The chain joins TRBV7-8 to TRBJ1-2, with 11 bases that match TRBD1. V lost 5 bases to trimming and J lost 5 bases; unmatched junction nucleotides: 4. Germline V gives CDR1 SGHVS, CDR2 FQNEAQ. CDR3 length: 14 residues. CDR3 DNA: TGTGCCAGCAGCAGAAGGGACAGGGGGTATGGCTACACCTTC. Protein sequence: CASSRRDRGYGYTF.

In regard to this clone: Germline is not matched at one junction end, which may reflect a read error. As DNA, the CDR3 is TGTACCAGCACCATAAACACGGCCCCCTATGGCTACACCTTC. Its translation: CTSTINTAPYGYTF. The rearrangement uses TRBV28 and TRBJ1-2; no clear D gene. The germline CDR1 and CDR2 sequences are MDHEN and SYDVKM. The CDR3 is made up of 14 amino acids.

The V gene is TRBV29-1, the J gene TRBJ2-3; 8 positions match TRBD1. Per the germline V gene, CDR1 is SQVTM and CDR2 is ANQGSEA. After removal of 7 bases from V and 2 bases from J, the junction contained 8 bases not matched to a gene. The CDR3 is made up of 14 amino acids. The CDR3 loop is CSARQGINTDTQYF. CDR3 bases: TGCAGCGCCAGACAGGGGATAAACACAGATACGCAGTATTTT.

V is TRBV5-1 and J is TRBJ2-1; the match to TRBD2 covers 12 bases. After removal of 4 bases from V and 7 bases from J, the junction contained 9 bases not matched to a gene. Germline CDR1 and CDR2: SGHRS and YFSETQ. CDR3 length: 16 residues. The CDR3 DNA reads as TGCGCCAGCAGCCCCTTGACTAGCGGGAGACTTAATGAGCAGTTCTTC. Amino acid sequence: CASSPLTSGRLNEQFF.

Points on this clone: With a far larger clone one base away, a read error is the likely cause. The CDR3: CASSLDGTGKYEQYF. CDR3 in DNA: TGTGCCAGCAGCTTGGATGGGACAGGGAAATACGAGCAGTACTTC. This chain connects TRBV7-9 to TRBJ2-7, with 9 bases that match TRBD1. Germline values: CDR1 SEHNR, CDR2 FQNEAQ (reference sequence). CDR3 length: 15 residues. V shed 3 bases, J shed 4 bases, and the junction held 7 bases outside the gene matches. The full variable domain, in which reference TRBV7-9 and TRBJ2-7 provide the parts outside the CDR3, is DTGVSQNPRHKITKRGQNVTFRCDPISEHNRLYWYRQTLGQGPEFLTYFQNEAQLEKSRLLSDRFSAERPKGSFSTLEIQRTEQGDSAMYLCASSLDGTGKYEQYFGPGTRLTVT.

The chain uses TRBV6-1 and TRBJ2-1; D not resolved. The CDR3 contains 11 residues. Per the germline V gene, CDR1 is MNHNS and CDR2 is SASEGT. V shed 6 bases and J shed 4 bases, with 4 bases lying between them. The CDR3 DNA reads as TGTGCCAGCAGCCCGTACAATGAGCAGTTCTTC. Protein product: CASSPYNEQFF.

The chain is built from TRBV5-4 and TRBJ1-3; TRBD1 aligns across 7 bases. With V trimmed by 2 bases and J by 4 bases, 6 bases remained unmatched. From germline, CDR1 is SGHNT and CDR2 YYREEE (reference sequence). This CDR3 spans 15 amino acids. The CDR3 reads CASSLRKTGGNTIYF. CDR3 DNA: TGTGCCAGCAGCTTAAGAAAGACAGGGGGAAACACCATATATTTT.